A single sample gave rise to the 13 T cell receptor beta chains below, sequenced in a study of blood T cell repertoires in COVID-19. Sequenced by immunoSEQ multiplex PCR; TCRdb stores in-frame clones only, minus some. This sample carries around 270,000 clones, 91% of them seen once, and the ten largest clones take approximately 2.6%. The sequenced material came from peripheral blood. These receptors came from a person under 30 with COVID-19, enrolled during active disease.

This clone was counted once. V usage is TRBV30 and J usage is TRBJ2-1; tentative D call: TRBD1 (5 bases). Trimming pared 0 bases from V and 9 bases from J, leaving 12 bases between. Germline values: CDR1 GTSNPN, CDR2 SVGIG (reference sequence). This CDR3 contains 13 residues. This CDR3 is CAWSVRQNTEQFF. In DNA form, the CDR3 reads TGTGCCTGGAGTGTACGACAGAACACTGAGCAGTTCTTC.

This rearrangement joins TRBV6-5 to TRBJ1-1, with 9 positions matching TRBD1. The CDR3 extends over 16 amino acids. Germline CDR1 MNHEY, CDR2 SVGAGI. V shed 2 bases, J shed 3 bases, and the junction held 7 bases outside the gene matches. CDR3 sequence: CASSYRDRVRHTEAFF. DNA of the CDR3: TGTGCCAGCAGTTACCGGGACAGGGTACGGCACACTGAAGCTTTCTTT.

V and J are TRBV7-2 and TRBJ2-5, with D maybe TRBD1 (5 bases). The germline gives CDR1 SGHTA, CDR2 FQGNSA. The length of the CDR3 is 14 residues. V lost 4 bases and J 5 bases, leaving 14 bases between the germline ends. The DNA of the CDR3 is TGTGCCAGCAGCTCCGCCAGGGCTGTGGAGACCCAGTACTTC. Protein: CASSSARAVETQYF. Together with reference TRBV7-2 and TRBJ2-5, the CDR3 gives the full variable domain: GAGVSQSPSNKVTEKGKDVELRCDPISGHTALYWYRQSLGQGLEFLIYFQGNSAPDKSGLPSDRFSAERTGGSVSTLTIQRTQQEDSAVYLCASSSARAVETQYFGPGTRLLVL.

CDR3 region: CASSATAYTEAFF. The CDR3 coding sequence is TGTGCCAGCAGCGCCACAGCTTACACTGAAGCTTTCTTT. This chain links TRBV9 with TRBJ1-1, with D hard to call. Germline assignment: CDR1 SGDLS and CDR2 YYNGEE. CDR3 length: 13 amino acids. V lost 3 bases and J lost 3, with 9 bases in between.

Here the CDR3 reads CASSPRQGASDSNQPQHF. The CDR3 DNA is TGTGCCAGCAGCCCCCGGCAGGGGGCTTCCGATAGCAATCAGCCCCAGCATTTT. The chain joins TRBV21-1 to TRBJ1-5; TRBD1 reflects the table's D call only, with no check against the DNA. TRBV21-1 has pseudogene status. CDR3 length: 18 amino acids.

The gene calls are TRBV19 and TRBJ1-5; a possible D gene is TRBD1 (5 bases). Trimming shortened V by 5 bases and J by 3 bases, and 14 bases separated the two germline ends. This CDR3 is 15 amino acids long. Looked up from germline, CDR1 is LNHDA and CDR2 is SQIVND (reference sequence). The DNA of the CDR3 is TGTGCCAGTAGTCCCGTAGGGGAACCCAATCAGCCCCAGCATTTT. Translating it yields CASSPVGEPNQPQHF.

CDR3 DNA sequence: TGTGCCAGCAGCCCCCCCCGGGTCGGGGAGCAGTACTTC. Translated: CASSPPRVGEQYF. The chain uses TRBV3-1 (or the pseudogene TRBV3-2) and TRBJ2-7; D is ambiguous. CDR3 length: 13 amino acids. CDR1 and CDR2 from the germline V gene are LGHDT and YNNKEL (reference sequence). The V and J ends lost 4 bases and 7 bases respectively, with 14 bases between them.

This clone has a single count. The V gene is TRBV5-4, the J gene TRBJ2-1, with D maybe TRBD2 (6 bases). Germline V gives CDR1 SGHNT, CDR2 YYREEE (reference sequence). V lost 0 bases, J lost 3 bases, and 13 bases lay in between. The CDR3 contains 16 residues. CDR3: CASSLVRDSHYNEQFF. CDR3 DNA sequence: TGTGCCAGCAGCTTGGTACGGGACTCACACTACAATGAGCAGTTCTTC. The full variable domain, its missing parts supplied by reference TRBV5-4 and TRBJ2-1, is ETGVTQSPTHLIKTRGQQVTLRCSSQSGHNTVSWYQQALGQGPQFIFQYYREEENGRGNFPPRFSGLQFPNYSSELNVNALELDDSALYLCASSLVRDSHYNEQFFGPGTRLTVL.

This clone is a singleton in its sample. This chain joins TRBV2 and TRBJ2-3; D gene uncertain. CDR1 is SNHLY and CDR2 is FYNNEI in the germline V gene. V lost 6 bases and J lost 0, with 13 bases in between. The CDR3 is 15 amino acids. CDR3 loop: CASSASALSTDTQYF. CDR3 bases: TGTGCCAGCAGCGCAAGTGCCCTAAGCACAGATACGCAGTATTTT.

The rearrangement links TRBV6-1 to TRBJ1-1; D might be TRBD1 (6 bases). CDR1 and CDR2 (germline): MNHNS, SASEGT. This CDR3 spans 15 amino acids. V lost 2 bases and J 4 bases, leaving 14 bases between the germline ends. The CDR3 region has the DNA TGTGCCAGCAGTGAACACCTAGCCAGGGGCACTGAAGCTTTCTTT. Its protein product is CASSEHLARGTEAFF.

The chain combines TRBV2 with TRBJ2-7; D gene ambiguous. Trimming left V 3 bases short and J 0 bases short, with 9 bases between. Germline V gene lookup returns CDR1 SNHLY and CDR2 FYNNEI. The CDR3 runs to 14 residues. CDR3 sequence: CASSDPLVSYEQYF. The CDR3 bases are TGTGCCAGCAGTGATCCTCTAGTCTCCTACGAGCAGTACTTC. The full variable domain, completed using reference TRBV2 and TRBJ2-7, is EPEVTQTPSHQVTQMGQEVILRCVPISNHLYFYWYRQILGQKVEFLVSFYNNEISEKSEIFDDQFSVERPDGSNFTLKIRSTKLEDSAMYFCASSDPLVSYEQYFGPGTRLTVT.

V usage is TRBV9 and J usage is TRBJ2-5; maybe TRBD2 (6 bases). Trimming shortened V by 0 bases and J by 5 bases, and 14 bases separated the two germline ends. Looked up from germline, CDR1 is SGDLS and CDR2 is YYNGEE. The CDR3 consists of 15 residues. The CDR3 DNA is TGTGCCAGCAGCGTAGCCGGGGCTGGGGGGGAGACCCAGTACTTC. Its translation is CASSVAGAGGETQYF.

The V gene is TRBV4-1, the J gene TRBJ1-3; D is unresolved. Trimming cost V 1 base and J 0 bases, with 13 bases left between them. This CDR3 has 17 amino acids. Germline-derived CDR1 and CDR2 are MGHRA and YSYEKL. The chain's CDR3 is CASSQVLERSSGNTIYF. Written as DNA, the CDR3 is TGCGCCAGCAGCCAAGTCCTCGAGCGTAGCTCTGGAAACACCATATATTTT.